This T cell receptor (beta chain) emerged from a study of early T cells in non-severe SARS-CoV-2 infection (dated by TCRdb to the early 2020s). Broadly, across the study: Because TCR sequencing relied on bulk RNA taken from unsorted whole blood, pairing of alpha and beta chains was not possible. Findings and caveats that apply to the study as a whole: VDJdb matching was skewed toward anti-spike CD8 responses and likely underestimated virus-specific expansions, missing private and CD4 specificities.

Set within a cohort of healthcare workers in London, UK, this nested case-control study involved weekly PCR testing of nasopharyngeal swabs along with blood sampling. Healthcare workers were recruited between 23 and 31 March 2020, during the week of the UK lockdown, and were followed weekly for up to roughly 15 weeks. The sample holds a few counts of this clonotype. The specificity of this receptor is unknown. No per-base quality is available; no much larger clone lies one base away. Libraries were made using 5' RACE. The sample was run on a NextSeq 500. To correct for sequencing error and PCR bias, the TCR library protocol tagged individual cDNA molecules with unique molecular identifiers. Sequencing covered both TCR alpha and beta chains, and within each sample the abundances of alpha and beta sequences were tightly co-correlated. On the authors' methods: V gene, J gene and CDR3 annotation of TCR sequences was performed with Decombinator V4. TCRs were defined as expanded if a significant change between any two time points was detected under a Poisson model with p below 0.0001. TCR abundances were normalised to the total number of TCRs sequenced per sample and were expressed as counts per million. TRAV1-2 paired with TRAJ12, TRAJ20 or TRAJ33 defined MAIT TCRs, while TRAV10 paired with TRAJ18 defined iNKT TCRs. VDJdb, accessed on 1 November 2021, was searched for TCRs annotated for CMV, EBV and SARS-CoV-2, and TCRs annotated for more than one antigen were excluded. In-frame beta chains were kept once TCRdb had trimmed the public reads at Q25 with fastp and called clones with MiXCR. When rows share a CDR3 protein, they turn into one entry using the most common DNA and genes. TCRdb, rather than the study authors, made the V and J calls. The sample table records over 30,000 distinct CDR3 sequences; roughly 6.6% of these occur just once. The ten largest clones add up to 13% of the sample.

CDR1 is given as LNHDA and CDR2 as SQIVND, both from the germline V gene (reference sequence). The CDR3 contains 14 residues, cysteine and phenylalanine counted. The kept DNA is CDR3 alone, 42 bases in frame from the first base. V is shortened by 6 bases, J by 3 bases, and the region joining them spans 13 bases. This chain is built from TRBV19 and TRBJ2-3, with the D gene not confidently named. This clonotype was sampled from an adult who was a healthcare worker with PCR-confirmed SARS-CoV-2 infection or an uninfected control (not recorded which). Sequencing used whole blood, obtained at baseline. The CDR3 here reads CASRETRATDTQYF. The sequence in DNA is TGTGCCAGTAGAGAAACGCGCGCTACAGATACGCAGTATTTT.